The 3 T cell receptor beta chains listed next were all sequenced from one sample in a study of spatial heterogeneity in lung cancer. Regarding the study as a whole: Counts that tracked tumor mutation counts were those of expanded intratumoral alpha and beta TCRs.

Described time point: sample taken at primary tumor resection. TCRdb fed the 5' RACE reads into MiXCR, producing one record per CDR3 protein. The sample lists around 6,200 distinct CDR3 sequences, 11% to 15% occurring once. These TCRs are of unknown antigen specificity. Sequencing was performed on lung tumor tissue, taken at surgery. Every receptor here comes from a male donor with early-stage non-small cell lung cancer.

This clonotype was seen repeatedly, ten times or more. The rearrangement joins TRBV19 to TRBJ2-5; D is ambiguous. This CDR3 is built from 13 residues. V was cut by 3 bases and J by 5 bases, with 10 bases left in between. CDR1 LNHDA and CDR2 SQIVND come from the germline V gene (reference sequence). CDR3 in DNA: TGTGCCAGTAGTATGCGAATCATGGAGACCCAGTACTTC. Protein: CASSMRIMETQYF.

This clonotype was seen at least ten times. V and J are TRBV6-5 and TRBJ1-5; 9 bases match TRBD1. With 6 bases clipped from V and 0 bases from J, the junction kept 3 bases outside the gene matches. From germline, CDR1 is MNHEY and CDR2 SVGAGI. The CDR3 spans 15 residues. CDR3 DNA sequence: TGTGCCAGCAGCCGACAGGGGGGTAGCAATCAGCCCCAGCATTTT. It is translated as CASSRQGGSNQPQHF.

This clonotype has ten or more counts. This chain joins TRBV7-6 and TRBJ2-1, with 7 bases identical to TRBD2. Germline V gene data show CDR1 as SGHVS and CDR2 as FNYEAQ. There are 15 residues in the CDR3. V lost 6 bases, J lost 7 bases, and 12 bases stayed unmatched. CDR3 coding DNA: TGTGCCAGCAGGTCTCTAGGCGGGAGTGTAAATGAGCAGTTCTTC. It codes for CASRSLGGSVNEQFF.